This T cell receptor beta chain was identified in a study of cytomegalovirus exposure and HLA in healthy donors. General study points: In a later analysis, parvovirus B19, influenza, CMV and Epstein-Barr virus appeared linked to several top co-occurrence clusters.

This CDR3 comprises 16 residues. The V gene end was trimmed by 5 bases and the J gene end by 4 bases; junction bases not matched to a gene: 13. CDR1 and CDR2 from the germline V gene are MDHEN and SYDVKM. Worth noting for this clone: The target antigen is unknown.

In the PCR, 60 Vbeta and 13 Jbeta primers were used. TCRdb's table, derived via immunoSEQ multiplex PCR, lists solely in-frame clones and lacks some. The profile covers about 180,000 clones, with 76% appearing a single time and 2.5% taken by the ten largest. The rearrangement links TRBV28 to TRBJ2-5; 7 nucleotides align to TRBD2. Sequencing used PBMCs. The origin of this receptor is a woman in her thirties in good health and CMV-seropositive. CDR3 in amino acids: CASSPSLSGEGETQYF. The CDR3 DNA is TGTGCCAGCAGTCCCTCCTTGAGCGGGGAAGGAGAGACCCAGTACTTC.